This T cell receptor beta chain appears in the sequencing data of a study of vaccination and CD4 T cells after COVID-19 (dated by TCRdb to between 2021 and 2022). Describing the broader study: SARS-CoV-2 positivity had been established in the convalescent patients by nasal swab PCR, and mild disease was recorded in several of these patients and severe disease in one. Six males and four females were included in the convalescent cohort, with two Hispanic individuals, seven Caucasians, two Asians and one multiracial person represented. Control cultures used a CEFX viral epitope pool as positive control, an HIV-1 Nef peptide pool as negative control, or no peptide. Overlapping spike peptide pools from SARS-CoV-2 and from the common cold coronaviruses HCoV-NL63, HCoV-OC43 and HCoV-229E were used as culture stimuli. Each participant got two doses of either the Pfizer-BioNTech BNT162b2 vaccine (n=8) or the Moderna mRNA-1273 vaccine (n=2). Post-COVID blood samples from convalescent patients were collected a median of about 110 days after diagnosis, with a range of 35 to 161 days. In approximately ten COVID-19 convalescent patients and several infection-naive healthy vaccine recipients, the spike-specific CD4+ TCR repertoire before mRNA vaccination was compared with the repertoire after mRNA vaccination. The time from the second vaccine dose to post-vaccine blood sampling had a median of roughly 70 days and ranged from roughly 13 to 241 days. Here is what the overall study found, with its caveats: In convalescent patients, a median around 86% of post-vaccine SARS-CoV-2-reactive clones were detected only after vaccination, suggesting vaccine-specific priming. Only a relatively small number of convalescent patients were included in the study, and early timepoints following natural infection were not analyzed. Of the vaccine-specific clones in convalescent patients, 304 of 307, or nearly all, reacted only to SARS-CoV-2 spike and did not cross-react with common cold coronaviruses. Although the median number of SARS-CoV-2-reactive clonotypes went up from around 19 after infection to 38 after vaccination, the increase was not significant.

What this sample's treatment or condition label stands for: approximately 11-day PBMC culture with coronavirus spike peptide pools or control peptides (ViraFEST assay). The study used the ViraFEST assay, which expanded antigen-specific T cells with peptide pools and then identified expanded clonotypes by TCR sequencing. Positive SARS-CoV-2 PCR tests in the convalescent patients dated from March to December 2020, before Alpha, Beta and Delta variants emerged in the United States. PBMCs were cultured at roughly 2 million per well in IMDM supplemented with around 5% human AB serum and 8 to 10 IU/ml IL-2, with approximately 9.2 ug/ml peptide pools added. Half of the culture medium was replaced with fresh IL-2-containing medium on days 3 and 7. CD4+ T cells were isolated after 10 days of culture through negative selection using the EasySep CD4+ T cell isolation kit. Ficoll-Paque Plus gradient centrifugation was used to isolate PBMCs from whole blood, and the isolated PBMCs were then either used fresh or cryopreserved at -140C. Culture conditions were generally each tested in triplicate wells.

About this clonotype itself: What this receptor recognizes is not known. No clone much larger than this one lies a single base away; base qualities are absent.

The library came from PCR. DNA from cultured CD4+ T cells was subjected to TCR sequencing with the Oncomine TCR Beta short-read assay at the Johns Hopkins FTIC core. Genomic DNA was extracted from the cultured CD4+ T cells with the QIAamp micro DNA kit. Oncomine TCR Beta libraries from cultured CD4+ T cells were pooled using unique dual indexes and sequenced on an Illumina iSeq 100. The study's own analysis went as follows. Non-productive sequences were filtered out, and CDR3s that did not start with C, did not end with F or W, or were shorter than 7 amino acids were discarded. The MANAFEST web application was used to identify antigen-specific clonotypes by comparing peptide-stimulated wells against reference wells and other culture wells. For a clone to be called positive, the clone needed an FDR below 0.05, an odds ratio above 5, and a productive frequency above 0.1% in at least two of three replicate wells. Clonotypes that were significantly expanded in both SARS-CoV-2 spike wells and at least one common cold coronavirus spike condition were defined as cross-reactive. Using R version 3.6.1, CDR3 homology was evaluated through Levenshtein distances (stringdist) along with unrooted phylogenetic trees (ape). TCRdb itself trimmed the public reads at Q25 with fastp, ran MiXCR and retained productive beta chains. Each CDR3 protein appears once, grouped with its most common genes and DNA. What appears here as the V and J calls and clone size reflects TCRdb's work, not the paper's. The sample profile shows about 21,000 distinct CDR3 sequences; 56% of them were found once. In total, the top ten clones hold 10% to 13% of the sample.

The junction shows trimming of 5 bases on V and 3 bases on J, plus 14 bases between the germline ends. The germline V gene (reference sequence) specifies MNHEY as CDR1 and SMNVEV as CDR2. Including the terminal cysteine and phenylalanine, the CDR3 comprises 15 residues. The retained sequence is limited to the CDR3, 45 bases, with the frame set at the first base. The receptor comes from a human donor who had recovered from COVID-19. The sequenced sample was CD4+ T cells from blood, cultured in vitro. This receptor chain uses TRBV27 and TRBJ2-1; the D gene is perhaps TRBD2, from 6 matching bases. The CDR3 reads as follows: CASSPRPGLYNEQFF. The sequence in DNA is TGTGCCAGCAGTCCCCGCCCGGGACTCTACAATGAGCAGTTCTTC.